This TCR beta chain was documented in a study of T cell changes during pregnancy in multiple sclerosis. Sequenced by immunoSEQ multiplex PCR; TCRdb stores in-frame clones only, minus some. The data show 75,000 to 85,000 clones, roughly 93% seen once. Germline assignment: CDR1 SGHDT and CDR2 YYEEEE. This CDR3 contains 16 residues. Trimming cost V 4 bases and J 9 bases; bases outside gene matches: 16. This receptor was identified in a female donor with multiple sclerosis, enrolled in a pregnancy study. V gene TRBV5-6 combines with J gene TRBJ2-1; 7 bases align to TRBD2. Material: peripheral blood, obtained in the second trimester of pregnancy. The CDR3 protein is CASSPLLALTEVEQFF. The CDR3 DNA follows: TGTGCCAGCAGCCCCCTACTAGCGTTAACAGAGGTTGAGCAGTTCTTC.